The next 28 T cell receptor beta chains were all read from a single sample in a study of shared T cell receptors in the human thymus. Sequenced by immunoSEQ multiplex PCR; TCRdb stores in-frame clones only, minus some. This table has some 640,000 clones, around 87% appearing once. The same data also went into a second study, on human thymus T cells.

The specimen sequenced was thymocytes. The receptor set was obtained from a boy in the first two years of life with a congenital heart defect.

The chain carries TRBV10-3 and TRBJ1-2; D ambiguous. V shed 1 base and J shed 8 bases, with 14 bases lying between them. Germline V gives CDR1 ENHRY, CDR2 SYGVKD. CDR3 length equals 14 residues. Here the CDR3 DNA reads TGTGCCATCAGTGAGTTATTAGTTACTCGGGGCTACACCTTC. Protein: CAISELLVTRGYTF.

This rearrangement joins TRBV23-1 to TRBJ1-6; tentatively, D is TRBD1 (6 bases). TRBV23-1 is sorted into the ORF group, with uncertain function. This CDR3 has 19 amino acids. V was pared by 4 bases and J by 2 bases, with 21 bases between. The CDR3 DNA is TGCGCCAGCAGTCCCAAAACCACAGGGCTTTCTCCCTATAATTCACCCCTCCACTTT. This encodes CASSPKTTGLSPYNSPLHF.

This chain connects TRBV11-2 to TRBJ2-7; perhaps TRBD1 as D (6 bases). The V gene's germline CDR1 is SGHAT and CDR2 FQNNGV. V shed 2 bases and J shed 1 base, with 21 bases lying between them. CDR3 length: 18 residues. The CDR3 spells CASSLHPGQLDPSYEQYF. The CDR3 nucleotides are TGTGCCAGCAGCTTACATCCGGGACAACTCGACCCTTCCTACGAGCAGTACTTC. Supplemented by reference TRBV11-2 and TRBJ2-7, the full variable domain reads EAGVAQSPRYKIIEKRQSVAFWCNPISGHATLYWYQQILGQGPKLLIQFQNNGVVDDSQLPKDRFSAERLKGVDSTLKIQPAKLEDSAVYLCASSLHPGQLDPSYEQYFGPGTRLTVT.

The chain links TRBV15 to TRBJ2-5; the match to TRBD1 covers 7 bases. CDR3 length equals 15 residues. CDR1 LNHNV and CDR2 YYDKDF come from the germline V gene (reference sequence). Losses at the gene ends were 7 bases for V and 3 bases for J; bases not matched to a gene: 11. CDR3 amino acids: CATTNEGTAKETQYF. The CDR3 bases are TGTGCCACCACCAATGAAGGGACAGCCAAAGAGACCCAGTACTTC.

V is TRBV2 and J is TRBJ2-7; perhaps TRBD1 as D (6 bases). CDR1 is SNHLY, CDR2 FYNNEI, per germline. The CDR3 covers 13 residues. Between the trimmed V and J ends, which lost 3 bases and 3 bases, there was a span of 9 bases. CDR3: CASSEQQGYEQYF. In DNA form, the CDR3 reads TGTGCCAGCAGTGAGCAACAGGGCTACGAGCAGTACTTC.

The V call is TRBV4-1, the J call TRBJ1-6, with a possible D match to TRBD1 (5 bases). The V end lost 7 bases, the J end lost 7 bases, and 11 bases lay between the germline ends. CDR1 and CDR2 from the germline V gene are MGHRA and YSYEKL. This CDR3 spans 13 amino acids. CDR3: CASTQGRNSPLHF. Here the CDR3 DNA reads TGCGCCAGCACTCAGGGTCGAAATTCACCCCTCCACTTT.

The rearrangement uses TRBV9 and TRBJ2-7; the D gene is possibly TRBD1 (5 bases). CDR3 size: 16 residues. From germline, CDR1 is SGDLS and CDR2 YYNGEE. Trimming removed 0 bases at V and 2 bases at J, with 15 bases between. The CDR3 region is CASSVVRDGAPYEQYF. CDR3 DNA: TGTGCCAGCAGCGTAGTTAGGGATGGGGCCCCCTACGAGCAGTACTTC.

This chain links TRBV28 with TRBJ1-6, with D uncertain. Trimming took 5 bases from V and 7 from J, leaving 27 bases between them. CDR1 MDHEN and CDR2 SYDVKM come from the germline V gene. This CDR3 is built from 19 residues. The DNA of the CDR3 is TGTGCCAGCAGTGGCAGACATTGGCTTAAGCCCTCCGTAAATTCACCCCTCCACTTT. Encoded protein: CASSGRHWLKPSVNSPLHF.

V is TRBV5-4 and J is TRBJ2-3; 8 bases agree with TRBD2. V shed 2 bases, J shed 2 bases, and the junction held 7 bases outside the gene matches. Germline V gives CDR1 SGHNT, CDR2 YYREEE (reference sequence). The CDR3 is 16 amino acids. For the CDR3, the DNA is TGTGCCAGCAGCTTTTGGCTAGCGGGCCTCACAGATACGCAGTATTTT. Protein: CASSFWLAGLTDTQYF.

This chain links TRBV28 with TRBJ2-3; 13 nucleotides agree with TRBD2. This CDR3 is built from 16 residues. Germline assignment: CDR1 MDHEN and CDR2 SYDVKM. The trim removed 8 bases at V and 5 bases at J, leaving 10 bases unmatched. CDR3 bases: TGTGCCAGCCGCAACCGGACTAGCGGGAGATTAGATACGCAGTATTTT. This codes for CASRNRTSGRLDTQYF.

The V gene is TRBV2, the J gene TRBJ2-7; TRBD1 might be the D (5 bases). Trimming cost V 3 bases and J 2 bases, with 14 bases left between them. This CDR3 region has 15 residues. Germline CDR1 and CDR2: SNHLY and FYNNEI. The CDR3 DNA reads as TGTGCCAGCAGTGATACGGCAGGGCAACCCTACGAGCAGTACTTC. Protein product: CASSDTAGQPYEQYF.

The DNA for the CDR3 is TGTGCCAGTAGTGTCTGGACTAGCGGGAATCTCAGCACGCAGTATTTT. As protein: CASSVWTSGNLSTQYF. The chain couples TRBV19 to TRBJ2-3; 12 bases are shared with TRBD2. This CDR3 comprises 16 residues. Trimming removed 5 bases from V and 9 bases from J; junction bases left unmatched: 12. In germline, CDR1 is LNHDA, CDR2 SQIVND (reference sequence).

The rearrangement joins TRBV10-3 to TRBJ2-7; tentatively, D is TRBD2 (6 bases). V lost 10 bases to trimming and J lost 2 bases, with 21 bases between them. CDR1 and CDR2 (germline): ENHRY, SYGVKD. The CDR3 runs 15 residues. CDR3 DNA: TGTGCCACCGGGGGTTCCCACAGGTCCCCCTACGAGCAGTACTTC. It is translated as CATGGSHRSPYEQYF.

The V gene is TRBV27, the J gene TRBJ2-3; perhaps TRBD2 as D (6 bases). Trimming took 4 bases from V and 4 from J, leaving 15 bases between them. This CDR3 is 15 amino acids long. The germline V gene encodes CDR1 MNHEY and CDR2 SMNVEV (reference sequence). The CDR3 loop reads CASSSDYRGPDTQYF. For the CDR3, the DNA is TGTGCCAGCAGTTCGGACTACCGAGGTCCAGATACGCAGTATTTT.

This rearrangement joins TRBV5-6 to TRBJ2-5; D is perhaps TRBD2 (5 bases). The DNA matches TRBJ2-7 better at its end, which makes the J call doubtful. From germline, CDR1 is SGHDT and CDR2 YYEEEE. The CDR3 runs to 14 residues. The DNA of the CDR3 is TGTGCCAGCAGCTTCGGACTTGCTAACCCCGAGCAGTACTTC. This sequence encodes CASSFGLANPEQYF.

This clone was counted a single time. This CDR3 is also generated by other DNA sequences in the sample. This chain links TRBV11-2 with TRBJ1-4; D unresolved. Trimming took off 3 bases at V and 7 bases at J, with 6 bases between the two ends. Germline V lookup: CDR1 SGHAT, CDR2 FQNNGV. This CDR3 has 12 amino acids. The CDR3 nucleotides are TGTGCCAGCAGCTTGGAGGGTGAAAAACTGTTTTTT. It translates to CASSLEGEKLFF.

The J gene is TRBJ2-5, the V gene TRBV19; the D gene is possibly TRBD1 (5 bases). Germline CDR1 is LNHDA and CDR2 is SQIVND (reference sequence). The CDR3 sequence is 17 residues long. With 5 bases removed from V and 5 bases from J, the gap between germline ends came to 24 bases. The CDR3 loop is CASSASSGDSSTETQYF. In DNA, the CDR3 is TGTGCCAGTAGTGCTTCCTCAGGAGACAGTTCTACGGAGACCCAGTACTTC.

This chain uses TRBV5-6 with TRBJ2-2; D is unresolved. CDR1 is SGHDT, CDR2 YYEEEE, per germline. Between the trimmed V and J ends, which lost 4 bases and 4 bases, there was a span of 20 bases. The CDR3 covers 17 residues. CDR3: CASSPSGAAMGTGELFF. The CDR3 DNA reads TGTGCCAGCAGCCCCTCGGGTGCCGCCATGGGCACCGGGGAGCTGTTTTTT.

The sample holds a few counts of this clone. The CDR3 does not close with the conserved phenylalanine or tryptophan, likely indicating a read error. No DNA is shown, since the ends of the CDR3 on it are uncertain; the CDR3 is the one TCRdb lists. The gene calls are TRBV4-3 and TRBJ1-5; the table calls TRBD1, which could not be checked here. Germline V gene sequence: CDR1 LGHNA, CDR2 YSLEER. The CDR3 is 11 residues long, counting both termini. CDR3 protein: CASSQGRQGAR.

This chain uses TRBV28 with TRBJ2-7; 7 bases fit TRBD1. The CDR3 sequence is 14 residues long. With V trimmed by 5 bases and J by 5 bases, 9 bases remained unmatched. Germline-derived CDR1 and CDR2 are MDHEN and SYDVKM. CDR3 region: CASSRVEGAHEQYF. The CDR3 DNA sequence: TGTGCCAGCAGTAGGGTAGAGGGGGCTCACGAGCAGTACTTC. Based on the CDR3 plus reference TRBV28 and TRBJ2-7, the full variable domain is DVKVTQSSRYLVKRTGEKVFLECVQDMDHENMFWYRQDPGLGLRLIYFSYDVKMKEKGDIPEGYSVSREKKERFSLILESASTNQTSMYLCASSRVEGAHEQYFGPGTRLTVT.

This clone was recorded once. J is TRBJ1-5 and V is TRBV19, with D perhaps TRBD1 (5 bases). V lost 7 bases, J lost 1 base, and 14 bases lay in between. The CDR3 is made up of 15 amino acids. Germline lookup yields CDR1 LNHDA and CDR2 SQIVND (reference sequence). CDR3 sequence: CASNLGGRSNQPQHF. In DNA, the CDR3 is TGTGCCAGTAACTTGGGGGGAAGGAGCAATCAGCCCCAGCATTTT.

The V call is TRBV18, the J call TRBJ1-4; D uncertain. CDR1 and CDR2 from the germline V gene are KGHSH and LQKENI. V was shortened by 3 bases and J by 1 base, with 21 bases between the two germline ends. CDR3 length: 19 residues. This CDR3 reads CASSPRGRKIKGTNEKLFF. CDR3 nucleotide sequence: TGTGCCAGCTCACCTCGCGGCCGGAAAATCAAAGGAACTAATGAAAAACTGTTTTTT.

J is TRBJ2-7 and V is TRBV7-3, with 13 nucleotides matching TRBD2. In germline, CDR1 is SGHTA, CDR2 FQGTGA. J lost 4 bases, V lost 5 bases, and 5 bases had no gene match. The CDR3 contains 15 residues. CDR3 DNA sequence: TGTGCCAGCAGCCCAGGGACTAGCGGGGCGTACGAGCAGTACTTC. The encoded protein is CASSPGTSGAYEQYF.

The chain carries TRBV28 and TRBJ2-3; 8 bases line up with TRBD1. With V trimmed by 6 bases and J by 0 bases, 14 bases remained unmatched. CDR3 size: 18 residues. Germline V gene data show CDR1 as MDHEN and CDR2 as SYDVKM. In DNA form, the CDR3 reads TGTGCCAGCAGCCCTAGGGAACCGGGACAGGCTAGCACAGATACGCAGTATTTT. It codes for CASSPREPGQASTDTQYF.

The CDR3 sequence is CASSQDRYGVNQPQHF. In DNA form, the CDR3 reads TGCGCCAGCAGCCAAGATCGTTACGGTGTGAACCAGCCCCAGCATTTT. The chain couples TRBV4-3 to TRBJ1-5, with D hard to call. Germline lookup yields CDR1 LGHNA and CDR2 YSLEER. The CDR3 totals 16 residues. V lost 0 bases and J lost 7, with 16 bases in between.

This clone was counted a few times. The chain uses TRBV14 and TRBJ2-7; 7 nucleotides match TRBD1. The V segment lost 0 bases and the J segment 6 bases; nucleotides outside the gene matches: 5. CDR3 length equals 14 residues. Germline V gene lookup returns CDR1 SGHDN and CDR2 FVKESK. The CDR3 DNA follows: TGTGCCAGCAGCCAAGACAGGGGGACGTTCGAGCAGTACTTC. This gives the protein CASSQDRGTFEQYF.

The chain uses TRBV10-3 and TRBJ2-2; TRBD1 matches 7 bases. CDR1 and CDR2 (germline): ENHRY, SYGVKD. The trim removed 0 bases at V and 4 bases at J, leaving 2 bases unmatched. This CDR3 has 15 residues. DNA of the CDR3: TGTGCCATCAGTGAGTCCGACAGGGTCACCGGGGAGCTGTTTTTT. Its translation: CAISESDRVTGELFF.

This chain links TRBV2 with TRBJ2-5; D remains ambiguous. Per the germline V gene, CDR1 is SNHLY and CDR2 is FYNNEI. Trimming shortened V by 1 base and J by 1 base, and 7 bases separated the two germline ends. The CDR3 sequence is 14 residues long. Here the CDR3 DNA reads TGTGCCAGCAGTGAAGTACAACCCCAAGAGACCCAGTACTTC. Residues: CASSEVQPQETQYF. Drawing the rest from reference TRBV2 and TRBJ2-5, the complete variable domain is EPEVTQTPSHQVTQMGQEVILRCVPISNHLYFYWYRQILGQKVEFLVSFYNNEISEKSEIFDDQFSVERPDGSNFTLKIRSTKLEDSAMYFCASSEVQPQETQYFGPGTRLLVL.